This T cell receptor beta chain derives from a study of blood T cell repertoires in COVID-19. TCRdb's table, derived via immunoSEQ multiplex PCR, lists solely in-frame clones and lacks some. The table shows roughly 120,000 clones, with more than 80% occurring only once. The CDR3 sequence is 18 residues long. Germline lookup yields CDR1 SGHAT and CDR2 FQNNGV. V was cut by 5 bases and J by 8 bases, with 30 bases left in between. The V gene is TRBV11-2, the J gene TRBJ1-2; the D gene is possibly TRBD1 (5 bases). Sequenced input: peripheral blood. The TCR comes from a woman in her fifties or sixties with COVID-19, enrolled during active disease. The CDR3 sequence: CASSDTQRGSPGRSGYTF. The CDR3 DNA sequence: TGTGCCAGCAGCGACACCCAACGGGGGTCCCCGGGGCGCTCCGGCTACACCTTC. Using reference TRBV11-2 and TRBJ1-2 for the parts outside the CDR3, the full variable domain is EAGVAQSPRYKIIEKRQSVAFWCNPISGHATLYWYQQILGQGPKLLIQFQNNGVVDDSQLPKDRFSAERLKGVDSTLKIQPAKLEDSAVYLCASSDTQRGSPGRSGYTFGSGTRLTVV.